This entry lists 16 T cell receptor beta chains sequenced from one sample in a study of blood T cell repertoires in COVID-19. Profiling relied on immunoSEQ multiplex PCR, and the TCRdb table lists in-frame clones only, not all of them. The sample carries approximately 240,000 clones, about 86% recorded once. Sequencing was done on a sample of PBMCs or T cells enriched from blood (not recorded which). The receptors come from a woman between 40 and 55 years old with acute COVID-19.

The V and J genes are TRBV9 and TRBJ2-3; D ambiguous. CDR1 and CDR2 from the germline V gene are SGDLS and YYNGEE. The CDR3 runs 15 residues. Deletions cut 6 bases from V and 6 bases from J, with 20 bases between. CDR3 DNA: TGTGCCAGCAAGCCCTCTGTGGAGAGCTGGGATACGCAGTATTTT. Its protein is CASKPSVESWDTQYF.

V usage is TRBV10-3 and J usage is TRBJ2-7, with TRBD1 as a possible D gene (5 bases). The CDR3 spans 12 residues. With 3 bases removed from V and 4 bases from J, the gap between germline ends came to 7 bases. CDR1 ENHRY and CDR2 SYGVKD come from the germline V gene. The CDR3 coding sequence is TGTGCCATCAGTGATCAGGGTTACGAGCAGTACTTC. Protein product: CAISDQGYEQYF.

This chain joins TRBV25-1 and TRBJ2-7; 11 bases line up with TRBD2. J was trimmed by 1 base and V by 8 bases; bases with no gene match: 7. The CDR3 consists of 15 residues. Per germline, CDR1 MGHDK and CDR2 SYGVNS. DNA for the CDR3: TGTGCCAGCGCCACTAGCGGGAGACCGTCCTACGAGCAGTACTTC. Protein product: CASATSGRPSYEQYF.

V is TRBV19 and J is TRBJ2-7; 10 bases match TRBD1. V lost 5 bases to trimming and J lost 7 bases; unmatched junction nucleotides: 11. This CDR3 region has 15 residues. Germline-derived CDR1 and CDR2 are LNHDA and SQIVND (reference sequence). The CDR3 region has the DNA TGTGCCAGTAGTCCCCGGACAGGGGGGAAATTAGAGCAGTACTTC. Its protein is CASSPRTGGKLEQYF.

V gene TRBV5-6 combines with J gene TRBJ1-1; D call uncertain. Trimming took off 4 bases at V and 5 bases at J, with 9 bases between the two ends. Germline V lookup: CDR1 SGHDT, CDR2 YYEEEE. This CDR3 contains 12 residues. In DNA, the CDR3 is TGTGCCAGCAGCGTCTACGCTACTGAAGCTTTCTTT. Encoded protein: CASSVYATEAFF.

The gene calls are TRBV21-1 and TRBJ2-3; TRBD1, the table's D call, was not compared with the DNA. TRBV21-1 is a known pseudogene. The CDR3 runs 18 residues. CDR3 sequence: CASSNNTTSAGGPDTQYF. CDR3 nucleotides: TGTGCCAGCAGCAATAACACAACATCGGCAGGGGGCCCAGATACGCAGTATTTT.

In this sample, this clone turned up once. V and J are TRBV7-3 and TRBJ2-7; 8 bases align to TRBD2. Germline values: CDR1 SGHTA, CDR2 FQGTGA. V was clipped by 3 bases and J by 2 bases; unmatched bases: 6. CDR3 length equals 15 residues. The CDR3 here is CASSFPGLGPYEQYF. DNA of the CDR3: TGTGCCAGCAGCTTTCCGGGACTAGGTCCCTACGAGCAGTACTTC.

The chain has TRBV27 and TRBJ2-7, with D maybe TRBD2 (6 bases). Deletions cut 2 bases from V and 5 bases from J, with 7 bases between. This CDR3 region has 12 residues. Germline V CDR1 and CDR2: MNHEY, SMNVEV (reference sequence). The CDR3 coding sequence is TGTGCCAGCAGTTTAGGAGGGCACGAGCAGTACTTC. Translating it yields CASSLGGHEQYF.

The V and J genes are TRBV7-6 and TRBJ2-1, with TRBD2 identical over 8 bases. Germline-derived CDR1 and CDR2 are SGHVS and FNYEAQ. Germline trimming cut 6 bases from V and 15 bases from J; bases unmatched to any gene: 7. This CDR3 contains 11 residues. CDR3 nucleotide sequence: TGTGCCAGCAGGGACGGGGGGGCGGCGTTCTTC. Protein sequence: CASRDGGAAFF.

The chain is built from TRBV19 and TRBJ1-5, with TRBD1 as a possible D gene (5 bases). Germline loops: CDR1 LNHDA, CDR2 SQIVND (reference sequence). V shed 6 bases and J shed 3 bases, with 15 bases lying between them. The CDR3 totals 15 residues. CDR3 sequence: CASRHTQVNNQPQHF. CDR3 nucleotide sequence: TGTGCCAGTAGGCACACACAGGTAAACAATCAGCCCCAGCATTTT.

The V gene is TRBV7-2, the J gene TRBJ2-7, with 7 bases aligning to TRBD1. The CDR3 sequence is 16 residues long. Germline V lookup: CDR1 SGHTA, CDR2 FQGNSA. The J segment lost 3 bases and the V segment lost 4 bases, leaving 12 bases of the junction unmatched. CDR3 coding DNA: TGTGCCAGCAGCTCAACCGGGACAGCTTCTTTCTACGAGCAGTACTTC. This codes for CASSSTGTASFYEQYF.

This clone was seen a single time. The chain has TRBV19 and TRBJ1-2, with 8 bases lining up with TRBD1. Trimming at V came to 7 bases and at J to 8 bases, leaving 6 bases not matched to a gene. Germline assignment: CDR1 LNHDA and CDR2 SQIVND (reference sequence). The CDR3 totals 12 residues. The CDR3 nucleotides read TGTGCCAGTATGCATGACAGGGGAGGCTACACCTTC. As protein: CASMHDRGGYTF.

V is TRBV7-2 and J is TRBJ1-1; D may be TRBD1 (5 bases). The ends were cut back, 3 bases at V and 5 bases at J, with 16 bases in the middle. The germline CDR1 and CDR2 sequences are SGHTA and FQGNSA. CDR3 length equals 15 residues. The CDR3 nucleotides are TGTGCCAGCAGCTTGCAGGGCGCGCGGGAGACTGAAGCTTTCTTT. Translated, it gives CASSLQGARETEAFF.

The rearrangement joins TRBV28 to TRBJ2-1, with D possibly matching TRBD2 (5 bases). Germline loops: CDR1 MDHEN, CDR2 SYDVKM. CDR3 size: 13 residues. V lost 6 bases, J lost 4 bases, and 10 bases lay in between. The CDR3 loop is CASRKTSYNEQFF. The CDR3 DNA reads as TGTGCCAGCAGAAAAACTAGTTACAATGAGCAGTTCTTC.

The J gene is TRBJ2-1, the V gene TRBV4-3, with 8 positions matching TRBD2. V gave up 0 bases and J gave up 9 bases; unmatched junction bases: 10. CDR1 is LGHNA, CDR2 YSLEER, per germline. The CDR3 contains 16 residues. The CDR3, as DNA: TGCGCCAGCAGCCAAGATCCCAACAGCGGGGGCGGTGAGCAGTTCTTC. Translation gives CASSQDPNSGGGEQFF.

CDR3 in DNA: TGTGCCAGCATCGCAGGGGGACCTAATGAAAAACTGTTTTTT. Amino acid sequence: CASIAGGPNEKLFF. The chain recombines TRBV28 with TRBJ1-4; 7 bases map to TRBD1. Germline loops: CDR1 MDHEN, CDR2 SYDVKM. CDR3 length: 14 residues. The V and J ends lost 7 bases and 3 bases, in that order; junction bases with no gene match: 5.